The clone carrying this T cell receptor (beta chain) came up many times. The data were obtained in a study of T cells in Graves' hyperthyroidism and ophthalmopathy. Amplification yielded TCR beta CDR3 regions, with RNA transcripts as the source. With the HTBI primer set, the TCR CDR3 went through a first round of RT-PCR. Via MiXCR, TCRdb re-called the multiplex PCR reads, giving one row per CDR3 protein. The sample holds a few hundred thousand distinct CDR3 sequences, about a sixth seen once. The CDR3 contains 14 residues. In germline, CDR1 is SEHNR, CDR2 FQNEAQ (reference sequence). Trimming stripped 2 bases from V and 6 bases from J, with 14 bases between.

This TCR was sampled from a woman in her 30s with Graves' hyperthyroidism. J is TRBJ2-7 and V is TRBV7-9; perhaps TRBD1 as D (6 bases). Sample: blood. The CDR3 sequence: CASSLQGPTGEQYF. For the CDR3, the DNA is TGTGCCAGCAGCTTACAGGGGCCAACGGGCGAGCAGTACTTC.